Listed below are T cell receptor beta chains from one sample, sequenced in a study of Graves' ophthalmopathy and Graves' hyperthyroidism. MiXCR, run by TCRdb on the multiplex PCR reads, gives a single entry per CDR3 protein. The data contain roughly 420,000 distinct CDR3 sequences, around 20% of them seen just once; the ten biggest clones take up approximately 3%. Specimen: peripheral blood. The receptors derive from a woman between 18 and 29 years old with stable Graves' hyperthyroidism. Each CDR3 is given with its conserved first and last residue. The order of the fields is D gene, J gene, V gene, clone size, CDR3 protein, CDR3 DNA. The D gene is left open where the match is weak. A row's size may be missing; if present it is once, few, many or a size class.

TRBD1 | TRBJ1-1 | TRBV20-1 | many | CSARDARGTNTEAFF | TGCAGTGCTAGAGACGCCAGGGGGACGAACACTGAAGCTTTCTTT
TRBD1 | TRBJ2-7 | TRBV13 | many | CASSPGPGGIYEQYF | TGTGCCAGCAGCCCGGGGCCAGGGGGCATCTACGAGCAGTACTTC
. | TRBJ1-1 | TRBV19 | many | CASKLWPMNTEAFF | TGTGCCAGTAAACTTTGGCCGATGAACACTGAAGCTTTCTTT
TRBD1 | TRBJ2-5 | TRBV12-3/TRBV12-4 | many | CASSPRTGTETQYF | TGTGCCAGCAGTCCCCGGACAGGGACAGAGACCCAGTACTTC
. | TRBJ2-7 | TRBV6-1 | . | CASSNFRDHSYEQYF | TGTGCCAGCAGCAACTTCCGGGACCACTCCTACGAGCAGTACTTC
. | TRBJ1-1 | TRBV7-2 | many | CASSSRPNTEAFF | TGTGCCAGCAGCTCCCGACCGAACACTGAAGCTTTCTTT
. | TRBJ2-5 | TRBV6-2/TRBV6-3 | . | CASSYSRYRRDGQETQYF | TGTGCCAGCAGTTACTCGAGATATCGACGGGACGGCCAAGAGACCCAGTACTTC
. | TRBJ1-2 | TRBV30 | many | CAWRRAMVAVYGYTF | TGTGCCTGGAGGCGTGCCATGGTAGCGGTCTATGGCTACACCTTC
. | TRBJ2-2 | TRBV9 | many | CASSVAGGGTGELFF | TGTGCCAGCAGCGTAGCTGGAGGCGGGACCGGGGAGCTGTTTTTT
. | TRBJ2-7 | TRBV6-1 | many | CASITSQYYEQYF | TGTGCCAGCATCACCAGCCAGTACTACGAGCAGTACTTC
. | TRBJ2-5 | TRBV11-2 | many | CASSFVGRYQETQYF | TGTGCCAGCAGCTTTGTGGGTCGGTACCAAGAGACCCAGTACTTC
. | TRBJ1-5 | TRBV6-5 | many | CASSYRGESSSNQPQHF | TGTGCCAGCAGTTACCGGGGTGAGAGTTCTAGCAATCAGCCCCAGCATTTT
TRBD2 | TRBJ2-5 | TRBV7-8 | many | CASSLNRLAMWETQYF | TGTGCCAGCAGCTTAAATCGACTAGCGATGTGGGAGACCCAGTACTTC
TRBD2 | TRBJ2-5 | TRBV5-1 | many | CASTDSRGEETQYF | TGCGCCAGCACCGACAGCCGGGGGGAGGAGACCCAGTACTTC
TRBD1 | TRBJ2-5 | TRBV19 | many | CASMTGAGETQYF | TGTGCCAGTATGACAGGGGCCGGGGAGACCCAGTACTTC
TRBD1 | TRBJ2-2 | TRBV9 | many | CASSVATGANTGELFF | TGTGCCAGCAGCGTAGCTACAGGGGCGAACACCGGGGAGCTGTTTTTT
. | TRBJ2-7 | TRBV7-2 | many | CASSLARQRYEQYF | TGTGCCAGCAGCTTAGCGCGGCAGAGATACGAGCAGTACTTC
. | TRBJ1-2 | TRBV11-2 | few | CASSLVGLYGYTF | TGTGCCAGCAGCTTAGTGGGCCTATATGGCTACACCTTC
TRBD2 | TRBJ2-7 | TRBV30 | many | CAWSWTSGSYEQYF | TGTGCCTGGTCATGGACTAGCGGGAGCTACGAGCAGTACTTC
. | TRBJ2-7 | TRBV7-8 | many | CASSSGMTYEQYF | TGTGCCAGCAGCTCCGGGATGACCTACGAGCAGTACTTC
. | TRBJ2-3 | TRBV25-1 | many | CASSAYREDTQYF | TGTGCCAGCAGTGCATACAGGGAAGATACGCAGTATTTT
TRBD2 | TRBJ2-4 | TRBV6-1 | few | CASSERAGGTDIKYF | TGTGCCAGCAGTGAACGGGCGGGAGGGACGGACATTAAGTACTTC
. | TRBJ1-1 | TRBV5-1 | few | CASSPAGFGEAFF | TGCGCCAGCAGCCCCGCCGGGTTTGGCGAAGCTTTCTTT
TRBD1 | TRBJ2-2 | TRBV30 | many | CAWSATTGTAGELFF | TGTGCCTGGAGTGCCACGACAGGGACGGCCGGGGAGCTGTTTTTT